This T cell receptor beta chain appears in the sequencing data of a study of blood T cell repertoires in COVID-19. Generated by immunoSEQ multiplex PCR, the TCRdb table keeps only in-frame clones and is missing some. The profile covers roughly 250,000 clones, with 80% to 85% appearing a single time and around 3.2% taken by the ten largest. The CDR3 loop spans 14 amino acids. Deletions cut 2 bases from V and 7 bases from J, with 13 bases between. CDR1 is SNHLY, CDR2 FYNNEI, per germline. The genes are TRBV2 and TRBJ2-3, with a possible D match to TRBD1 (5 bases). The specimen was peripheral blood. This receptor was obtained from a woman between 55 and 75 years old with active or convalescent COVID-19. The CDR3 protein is CASSESGARHTQYF. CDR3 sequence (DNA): TGTGCCAGCAGTGAAAGTGGGGCTCGTCATACGCAGTATTTT.